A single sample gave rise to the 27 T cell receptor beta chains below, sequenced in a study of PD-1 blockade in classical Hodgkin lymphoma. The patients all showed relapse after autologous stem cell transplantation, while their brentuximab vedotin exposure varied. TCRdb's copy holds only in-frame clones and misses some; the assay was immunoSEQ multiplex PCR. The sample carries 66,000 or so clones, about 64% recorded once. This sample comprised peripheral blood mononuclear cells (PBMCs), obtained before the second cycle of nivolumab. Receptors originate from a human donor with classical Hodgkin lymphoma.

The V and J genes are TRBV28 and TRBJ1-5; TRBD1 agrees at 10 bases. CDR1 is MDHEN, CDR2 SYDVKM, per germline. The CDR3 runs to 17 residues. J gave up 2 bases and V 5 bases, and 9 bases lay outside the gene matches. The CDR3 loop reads CASSPPTTGGGNQPQHF. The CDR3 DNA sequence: TGTGCCAGCAGTCCTCCCACGACAGGGGGCGGCAATCAGCCCCAGCATTTT. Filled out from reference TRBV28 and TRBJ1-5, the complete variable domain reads DVKVTQSSRYLVKRTGEKVFLECVQDMDHENMFWYRQDPGLGLRLIYFSYDVKMKEKGDIPEGYSVSREKKERFSLILESASTNQTSMYLCASSPPTTGGGNQPQHFGDGTRLSIL.

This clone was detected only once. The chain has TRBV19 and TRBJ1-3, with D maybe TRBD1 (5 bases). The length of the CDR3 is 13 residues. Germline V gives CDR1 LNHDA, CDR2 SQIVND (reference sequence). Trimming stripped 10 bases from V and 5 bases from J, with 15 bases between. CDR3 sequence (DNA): TGTGCCACTGGACGGGGACTAAGAAACACCATATATTTT. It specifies CATGRGLRNTIYF. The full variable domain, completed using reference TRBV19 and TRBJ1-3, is DGGITQSPKYLFRKEGQNVTLSCEQNLNHDAMYWYRQDPGQGLRLIYYSQIVNDFQKGDIAEGYSVSREKKESFPLTVTSAQKNPTAFYLCATGRGLRNTIYFGEGSWLTVV.

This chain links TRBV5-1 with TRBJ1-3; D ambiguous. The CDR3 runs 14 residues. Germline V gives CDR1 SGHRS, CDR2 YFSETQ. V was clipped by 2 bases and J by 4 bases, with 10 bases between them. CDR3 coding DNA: TGCGCCAGCAGCTTACGCGGAGAAGGAAACACCATATATTTT. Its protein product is CASSLRGEGNTIYF.

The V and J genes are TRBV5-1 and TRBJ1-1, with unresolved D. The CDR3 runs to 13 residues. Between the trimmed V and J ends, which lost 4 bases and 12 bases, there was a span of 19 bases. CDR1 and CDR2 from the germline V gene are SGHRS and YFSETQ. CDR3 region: CASSRRGSRDSFF. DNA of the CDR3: TGCGCCAGCAGCAGAAGAGGGTCCCGTGATTCTTTCTTT.

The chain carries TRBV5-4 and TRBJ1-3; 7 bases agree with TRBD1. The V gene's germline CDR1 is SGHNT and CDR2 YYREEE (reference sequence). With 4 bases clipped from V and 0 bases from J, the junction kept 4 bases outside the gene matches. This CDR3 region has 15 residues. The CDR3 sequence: CASSADRASGNTIYF. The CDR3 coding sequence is TGTGCCAGCAGCGCCGACAGGGCCTCTGGAAACACCATATATTTT.

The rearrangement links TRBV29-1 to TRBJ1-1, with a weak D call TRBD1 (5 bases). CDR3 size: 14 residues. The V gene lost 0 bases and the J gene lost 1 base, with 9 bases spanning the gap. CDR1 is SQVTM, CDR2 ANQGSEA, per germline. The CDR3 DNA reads TGCAGCGTTGAAGAGGGGCACACGAACACTGAAGCTTTCTTT. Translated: CSVEEGHTNTEAFF.

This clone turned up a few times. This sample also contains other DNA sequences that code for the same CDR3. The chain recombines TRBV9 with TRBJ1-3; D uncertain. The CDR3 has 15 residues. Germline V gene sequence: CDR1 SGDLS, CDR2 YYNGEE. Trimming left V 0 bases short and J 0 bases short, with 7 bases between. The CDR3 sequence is CASSVGGSSGNTIYF. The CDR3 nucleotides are TGTGCCAGCAGCGTAGGCGGTAGCTCTGGAAACACCATATATTTT.

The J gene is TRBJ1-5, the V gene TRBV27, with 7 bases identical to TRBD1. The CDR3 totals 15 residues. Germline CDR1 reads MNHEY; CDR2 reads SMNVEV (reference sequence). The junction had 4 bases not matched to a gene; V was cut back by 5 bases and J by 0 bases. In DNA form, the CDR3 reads TGTGCCAGCAGTCCCGGGACAGATAGCAATCAGCCCCAGCATTTT. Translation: CASSPGTDSNQPQHF.

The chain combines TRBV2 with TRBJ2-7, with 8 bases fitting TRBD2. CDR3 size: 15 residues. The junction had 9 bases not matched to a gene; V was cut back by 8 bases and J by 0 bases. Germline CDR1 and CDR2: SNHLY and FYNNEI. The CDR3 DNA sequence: TGTGCCAGCGGGGCGGGCGGGGGGAACTCCTACGAGCAGTACTTC. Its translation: CASGAGGGNSYEQYF.

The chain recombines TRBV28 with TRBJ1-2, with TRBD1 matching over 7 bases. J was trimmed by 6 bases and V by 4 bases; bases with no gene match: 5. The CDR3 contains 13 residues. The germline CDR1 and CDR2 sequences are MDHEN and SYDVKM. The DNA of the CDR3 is TGTGCCAGCAGTTCAATCGGACAGGATGGCTACACCTTC. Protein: CASSSIGQDGYTF.

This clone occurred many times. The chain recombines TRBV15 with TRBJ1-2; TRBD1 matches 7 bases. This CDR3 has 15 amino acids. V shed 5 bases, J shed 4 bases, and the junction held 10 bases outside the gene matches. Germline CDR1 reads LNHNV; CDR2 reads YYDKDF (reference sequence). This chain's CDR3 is CATSENRDSVYGYTF. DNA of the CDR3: TGTGCCACCAGCGAGAACCGGGACAGCGTCTATGGCTACACCTTC. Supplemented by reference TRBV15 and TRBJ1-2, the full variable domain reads DAMVIQNPRYQVTQFGKPVTLSCSQTLNHNVMYWYQQKSSQAPKLLFHYYDKDFNNEADTPDNFQSRRPNTSFCFLDIRSPGLGDTAMYLCATSENRDSVYGYTFGSGTRLTVV.

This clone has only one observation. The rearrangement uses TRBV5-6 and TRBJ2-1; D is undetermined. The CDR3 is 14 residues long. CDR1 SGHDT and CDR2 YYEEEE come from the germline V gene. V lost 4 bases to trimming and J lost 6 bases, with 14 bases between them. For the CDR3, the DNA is TGTGCCAGCAGCGCGGTGGGTTCTTCCAATGAGCAGTTCTTC. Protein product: CASSAVGSSNEQFF.

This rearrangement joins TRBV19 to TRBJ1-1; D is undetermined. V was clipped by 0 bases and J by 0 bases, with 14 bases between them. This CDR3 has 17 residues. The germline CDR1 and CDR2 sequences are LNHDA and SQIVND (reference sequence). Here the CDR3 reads CASSIDAELYMNTEAFF. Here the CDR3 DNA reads TGTGCCAGTAGTATAGACGCCGAACTCTACATGAACACTGAAGCTTTCTTT.

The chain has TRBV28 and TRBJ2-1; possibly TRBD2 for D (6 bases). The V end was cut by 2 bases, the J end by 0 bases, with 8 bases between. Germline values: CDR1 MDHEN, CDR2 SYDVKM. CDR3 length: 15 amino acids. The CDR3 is CASSLAGPSYNEQFF. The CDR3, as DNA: TGTGCCAGCAGTTTAGCGGGGCCCTCCTACAATGAGCAGTTCTTC.

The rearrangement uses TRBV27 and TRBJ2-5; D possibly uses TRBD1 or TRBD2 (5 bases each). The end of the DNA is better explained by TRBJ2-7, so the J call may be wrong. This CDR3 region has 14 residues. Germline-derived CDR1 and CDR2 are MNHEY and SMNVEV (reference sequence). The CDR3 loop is CASSYGAREYEQYF. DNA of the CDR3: TGTGCCAGCAGTTACGGGGCACGGGAATACGAGCAGTACTTC.

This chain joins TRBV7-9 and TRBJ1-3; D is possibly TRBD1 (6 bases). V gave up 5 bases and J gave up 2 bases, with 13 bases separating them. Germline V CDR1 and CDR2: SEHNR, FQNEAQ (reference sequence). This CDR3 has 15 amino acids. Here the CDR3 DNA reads TGTGCCAGCAGCCCGGGAACAGGGCCTGGAAACACCATATATTTT. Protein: CASSPGTGPGNTIYF.

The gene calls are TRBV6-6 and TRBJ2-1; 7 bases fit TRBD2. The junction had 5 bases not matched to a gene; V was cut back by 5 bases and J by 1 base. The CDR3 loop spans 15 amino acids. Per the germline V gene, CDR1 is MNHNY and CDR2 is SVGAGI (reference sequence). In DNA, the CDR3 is TGTGCCAGCAGTCCTTGGGGAGGGTCCTACAATGAGCAGTTCTTC. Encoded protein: CASSPWGGSYNEQFF.

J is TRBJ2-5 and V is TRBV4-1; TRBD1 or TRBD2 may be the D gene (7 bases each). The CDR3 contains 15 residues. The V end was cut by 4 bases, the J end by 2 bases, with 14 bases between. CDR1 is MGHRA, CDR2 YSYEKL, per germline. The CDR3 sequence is CASSLQGGTQETQYF. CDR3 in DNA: TGCGCCAGCAGCCTGCAGGGGGGGACTCAAGAGACCCAGTACTTC.

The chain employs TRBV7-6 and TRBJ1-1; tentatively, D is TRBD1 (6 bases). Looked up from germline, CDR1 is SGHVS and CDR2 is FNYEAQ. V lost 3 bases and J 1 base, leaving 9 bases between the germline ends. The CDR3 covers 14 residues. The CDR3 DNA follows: TGTGCCAGCAGCTTGGGGGCGCGGAACACTGAAGCTTTCTTT. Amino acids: CASSLGARNTEAFF. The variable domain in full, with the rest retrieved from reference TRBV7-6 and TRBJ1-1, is GAGVSQSPRYKVTKRGQDVALRCDPISGHVSLYWYRQALGQGPEFLTYFNYEAQQDKSGLPNDRFSAERPEGSISTLTIQRTEQRDSAMYRCASSLGARNTEAFFGQGTRLTVV.

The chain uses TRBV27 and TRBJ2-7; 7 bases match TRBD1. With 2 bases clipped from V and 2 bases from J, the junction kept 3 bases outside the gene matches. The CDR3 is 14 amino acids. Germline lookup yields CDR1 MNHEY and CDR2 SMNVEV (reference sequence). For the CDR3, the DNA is TGTGCCAGCAGTTTAGGGCAGGGGGCCTACGAGCAGTACTTC. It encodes CASSLGQGAYEQYF.

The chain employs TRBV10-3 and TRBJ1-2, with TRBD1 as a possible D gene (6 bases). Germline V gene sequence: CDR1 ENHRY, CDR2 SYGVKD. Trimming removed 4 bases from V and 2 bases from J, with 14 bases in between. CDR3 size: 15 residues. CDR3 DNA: TGTGCCATCAGTGCACAGGACAGTAAAAACTATGGCTACACCTTC. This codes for CAISAQDSKNYGYTF.

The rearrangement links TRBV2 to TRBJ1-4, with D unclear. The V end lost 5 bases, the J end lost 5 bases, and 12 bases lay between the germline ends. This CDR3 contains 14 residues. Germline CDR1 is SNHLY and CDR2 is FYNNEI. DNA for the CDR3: TGTGCCAGCAGTCCCAGGATATTCAATGAAAAACTGTTTTTT. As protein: CASSPRIFNEKLFF.

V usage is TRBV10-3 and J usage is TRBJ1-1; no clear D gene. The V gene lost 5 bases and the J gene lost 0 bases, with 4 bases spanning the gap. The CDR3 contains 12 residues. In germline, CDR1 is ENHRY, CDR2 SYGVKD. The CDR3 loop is CAISSVNTEAFF. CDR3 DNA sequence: TGTGCCATCAGTTCAGTGAACACTGAAGCTTTCTTT.

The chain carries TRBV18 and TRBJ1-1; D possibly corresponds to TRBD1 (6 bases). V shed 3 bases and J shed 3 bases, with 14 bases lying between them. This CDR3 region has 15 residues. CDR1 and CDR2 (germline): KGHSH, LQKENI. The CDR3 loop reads CASSPGAGADTEAFF. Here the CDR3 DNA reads TGTGCCAGCTCACCCGGGGCAGGGGCGGACACTGAAGCTTTCTTT.

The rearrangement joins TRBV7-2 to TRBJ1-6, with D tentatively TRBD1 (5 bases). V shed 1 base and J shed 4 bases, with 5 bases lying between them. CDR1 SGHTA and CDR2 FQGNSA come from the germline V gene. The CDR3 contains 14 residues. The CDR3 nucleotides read TGTGCCAGCAGCTTAGGGACATATAATTCACCCCTCCACTTT. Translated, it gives CASSLGTYNSPLHF. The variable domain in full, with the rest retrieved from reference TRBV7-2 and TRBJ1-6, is GAGVSQSPSNKVTEKGKDVELRCDPISGHTALYWYRQSLGQGLEFLIYFQGNSAPDKSGLPSDRFSAERTGGSVSTLTIQRTQQEDSAVYLCASSLGTYNSPLHFGNGTRLTVT.

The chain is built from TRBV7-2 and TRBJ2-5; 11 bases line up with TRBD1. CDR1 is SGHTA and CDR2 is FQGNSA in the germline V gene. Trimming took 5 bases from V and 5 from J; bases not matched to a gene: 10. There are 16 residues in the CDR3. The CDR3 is CASSPRTGGRAETQYF. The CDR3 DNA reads TGTGCCAGCAGCCCACGGACAGGGGGCCGTGCGGAGACCCAGTACTTC.

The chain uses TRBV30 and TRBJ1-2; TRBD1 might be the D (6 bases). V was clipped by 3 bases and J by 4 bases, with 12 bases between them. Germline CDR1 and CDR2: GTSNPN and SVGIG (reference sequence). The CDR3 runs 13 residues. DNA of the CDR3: TGTGCCTGGAGGGCGGACAGAGGCTATGGCTACACCTTC. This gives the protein CAWRADRGYGYTF. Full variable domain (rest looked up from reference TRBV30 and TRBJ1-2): SQTIHQWPATLVQPVGSPLSLECTVEGTSNPNLYWYRQAAGRGLQLLFYSVGIGQISSEVPQNLSASRPQDRQFILSSKKLLLSDSGFYLCAWRADRGYGYTFGSGTRLTVV.